These 10 T cell receptor beta chains were all obtained from the same sample, sequenced in a study of cytomegalovirus exposure and HLA in healthy donors. PCR was performed using 60 Vbeta and 13 Jbeta primers. Clones were sequenced by immunoSEQ multiplex PCR, and TCRdb holds only the in-frame ones, with some missing. The table has 150,000 to 250,000 clones, 85% seen once; the top ten hold approximately 2.4%. The sequenced material came from PBMCs. The receptors derive from a woman between 50 and 59 years old in good health and CMV-seronegative.

The rearrangement links TRBV28 to TRBJ1-5; 11 bases match TRBD1. Losses at the gene ends were 4 bases for V and 6 bases for J; bases not matched to a gene: 8. The CDR3 has 16 amino acids. Germline V gene sequence: CDR1 MDHEN, CDR2 SYDVKM. This chain's CDR3 is CASSSPPGQGVQPQHF. The CDR3 nucleotides are TGTGCCAGCAGTTCCCCACCGGGACAGGGGGTTCAGCCCCAGCATTTT.

This rearrangement joins TRBV19 to TRBJ1-4; D possibly corresponds to TRBD1 (6 bases). The CDR3 sequence is 15 residues long. Germline V gene lookup returns CDR1 LNHDA and CDR2 SQIVND (reference sequence). Trimming removed 5 bases from V and 3 bases from J, with 13 bases in between. The CDR3 nucleotides are TGTGCCAGTAGTTTTCAGGGGTTACCTAATGAAAAACTGTTTTTT. It is translated as CASSFQGLPNEKLFF.

The sample holds one count of this clone. The genes are TRBV19 and TRBJ2-1; 8 bases are shared with TRBD2. The CDR3 runs 16 residues. Trimming removed 5 bases from V and 2 bases from J; junction bases left unmatched: 8. Germline CDR1 is LNHDA and CDR2 is SQIVND (reference sequence). The CDR3 protein is CASSPQRENTYNEQFF. The CDR3 nucleotides read TGTGCCAGTAGTCCTCAGCGGGAGAATACCTACAATGAGCAGTTCTTC.

V and J are TRBV6-5 and TRBJ1-1; D not certain. This CDR3 has 16 amino acids. The V gene's germline CDR1 is MNHEY and CDR2 SVGAGI. V shed 4 bases and J shed 0 bases, with 15 bases lying between them. The CDR3 nucleotides read TGTGCCAGCAGTTTCTTCTCTTTCGGGGTGAACACTGAAGCTTTCTTT. Translated, it gives CASSFFSFGVNTEAFF.

V is TRBV27 and J is TRBJ2-1; 13 bases agree with TRBD2. The CDR3 runs 18 residues. Trimming at V came to 3 bases and at J to 9 bases, leaving 14 bases not matched to a gene. Germline CDR1 reads MNHEY; CDR2 reads SMNVEV (reference sequence). The CDR3 DNA follows: TGTGCCAGCAGTTTTGTGGCGGGACTAGCGGGACGGTATGGTGAGCAGTTCTTC. Its translation: CASSFVAGLAGRYGEQFF.

This chain joins TRBV10-1 and TRBJ2-1; 15 bases line up with TRBD2. Germline V gene sequence: CDR1 WNHNN, CDR2 SYGVQD (reference sequence). The J segment lost 7 bases and the V segment lost 4 bases, leaving 5 bases of the junction unmatched. The CDR3 extends over 16 amino acids. CDR3 nucleotide sequence: TGCGCCAGCAGTGGGTCCGGGACTAGCGGGAGGAATGAGCAGTTCTTC. Its translation is CASSGSGTSGRNEQFF.

The genes are TRBV2 and TRBJ2-1; 10 bases align to TRBD1. The CDR3 spans 16 residues. J was trimmed by 0 bases and V by 6 bases; bases with no gene match: 5. Germline-derived CDR1 and CDR2 are SNHLY and FYNNEI. DNA for the CDR3: TGTGCCAGCAGGGCCGGGACAGGGGACTCCTACAATGAGCAGTTCTTC. Encoded protein: CASRAGTGDSYNEQFF.

The chain joins TRBV5-1 to TRBJ2-1; 9 positions match TRBD1. The J segment lost 10 bases and the V segment lost 1 base, leaving 12 bases of the junction unmatched. The CDR3 consists of 16 residues. Per germline, CDR1 SGHRS and CDR2 YFSETQ. CDR3 protein: CASSLKSGTGPREQFF. The CDR3 bases are TGCGCCAGCAGCTTGAAGTCAGGGACAGGGCCCCGGGAGCAGTTCTTC. The variable domain in full, with the rest retrieved from reference TRBV5-1 and TRBJ2-1, is KAGVTQTPRYLIKTRGQQVTLSCSPISGHRSVSWYQQTPGQGLQFLFEYFSETQRNKGNFPGRFSGRQFSNSRSEMNVSTLELGDSALYLCASSLKSGTGPREQFFGPGTRLTVL.

J is TRBJ1-1 and V is TRBV27, with D maybe TRBD1 (5 bases). Germline CDR1 reads MNHEY; CDR2 reads SMNVEV (reference sequence). Trimming took off 1 base at V and 1 base at J, with 7 bases between the two ends. CDR3 size: 14 residues. CDR3 protein: CASSLLGGNTEAFF. In nucleotides, the CDR3 is TGTGCCAGCAGTTTATTGGGGGGGAACACTGAAGCTTTCTTT.

The V and J genes are TRBV29-1 and TRBJ2-3, with 10 bases matching TRBD2. Looked up from germline, CDR1 is SQVTM and CDR2 is ANQGSEA. The ends lost 5 bases at V and 3 bases at J; junction bases unmatched: 5. The CDR3 length is 14 residues. DNA of the CDR3: TGCAGCGTTCTAGCGGGAGTGAGGACAGATACGCAGTATTTT. This translates into CSVLAGVRTDTQYF.